Each of the 28 T cell receptor beta chains below was sequenced from the same sample in a study of blood T cell repertoires in COVID-19. The table came from immunoSEQ multiplex PCR; TCRdb's copy has only in-frame clones and leaves some out. The sample yields over 200,000 clones, about 90% seen once. Sequencing used peripheral blood. Receptor source: a woman between 50 and 59 years old with acute or convalescent COVID-19.

The chain links TRBV2 to TRBJ1-4; D may be TRBD1 (6 bases). V was clipped by 4 bases and J by 7 bases, with 13 bases between them. This CDR3 contains 14 residues. CDR1 is SNHLY, CDR2 FYNNEI, per germline. CDR3 sequence (DNA): TGTGCCAGCAGTGTGATGGGAGGGGGTGAAAAACTGTTTTTT. Protein: CASSVMGGGEKLFF.

The chain recombines TRBV29-1 with TRBJ2-2; 15 positions agree with TRBD2. V lost 5 bases, J lost 6 bases, and 7 bases stayed unmatched. This CDR3 contains 16 residues. The germline V gene encodes CDR1 SQVTM and CDR2 ANQGSEA. CDR3 nucleotide sequence: TGCAGCGTTAAGGGACTAGCGGGAGGTATAGCCGGGGAGCTGTTTTTT. This codes for CSVKGLAGGIAGELFF.

This chain joins TRBV18 and TRBJ1-2, with no clear D. The CDR3 has 13 amino acids. V was pared by 0 bases and J by 4 bases, with 6 bases between. Germline CDR1 KGHSH, CDR2 LQKENI. The CDR3 DNA follows: TGTGCCAGCTCACCACCGGCCCTCTATGGCTACACCTTC. Translating gives CASSPPALYGYTF.

The V call is TRBV5-4, the J call TRBJ1-1; D possibly corresponds to TRBD1 (5 bases). Trimming took off 0 bases at V and 3 bases at J, with 12 bases between the two ends. The germline gives CDR1 SGHNT, CDR2 YYREEE (reference sequence). The CDR3 spans 15 residues. CDR3 residues: CASSLVQGADTEAFF. The CDR3 nucleotides read TGTGCCAGCAGCTTGGTGCAAGGGGCGGACACTGAAGCTTTCTTT.

The chain has TRBV5-1 and TRBJ2-1, with TRBD1 as a possible D gene (6 bases). Trimming stripped 4 bases from V and 9 bases from J, with 26 bases between. The CDR3 runs 17 residues. The V gene's germline CDR1 is SGHRS and CDR2 YFSETQ. This CDR3 reads CASSPSPRAALGGEQFF. The CDR3 region has the DNA TGCGCCAGCAGCCCCTCACCTAGAGCAGCTCTAGGGGGTGAGCAGTTCTTC.

This chain connects TRBV3-1 (or the pseudogene TRBV3-2) to TRBJ1-2; TRBD1 agrees at 8 bases. The CDR3 covers 13 residues. The trim removed 4 bases at V and 8 bases at J, leaving 6 bases unmatched. The V gene's germline CDR1 is LGHDT and CDR2 YNNKEL (reference sequence). In nucleotides, the CDR3 is TGTGCCAGCAGCCCCCGACAGGGGAGAGGCTACACCTTC. The encoded protein is CASSPRQGRGYTF.

In its sample, this clone was seen once. V usage is TRBV24-1 and J usage is TRBJ2-2, with TRBD1 identical over 9 bases. The CDR3 runs to 16 residues. CDR1 and CDR2 (germline): KGHDR, SFDVKD. The V and J ends lost 2 bases and 3 bases, in that order; junction bases with no gene match: 3. In DNA form, the CDR3 reads TGTGCCACCAGTGATTGGGGGACAGGGTACACCGGGGAGCTGTTTTTT. It specifies CATSDWGTGYTGELFF.

The chain combines TRBV19 with TRBJ2-7; no reliable D call. The CDR3 contains 14 residues. With 0 bases removed from V and 0 bases from J, the gap between germline ends came to 6 bases. The germline V gene encodes CDR1 LNHDA and CDR2 SQIVND (reference sequence). CDR3 protein: CASSIDSTSYEQYF. CDR3 in DNA: TGTGCCAGTAGTATAGACAGTACCTCCTACGAGCAGTACTTC.

This chain joins TRBV19 and TRBJ2-7; D is perhaps TRBD1 (6 bases). The germline V gene has CDR1 LNHDA and CDR2 SQIVND (reference sequence). This CDR3 contains 14 residues. V dropped 4 bases and J dropped 4 bases, with 14 bases sitting between them. CDR3 in amino acids: CASSNQGKYYEQYF. The CDR3 DNA is TGTGCCAGTAGTAATCAGGGGAAGTATTACGAGCAGTACTTC.

The CDR3 DNA follows: TGTGCCACCAGTGATAGCTCACAGGGTCGCGGCAATCAGCCCCAGCATTTT. It specifies CATSDSSQGRGNQPQHF. This chain links TRBV24-1 with TRBJ1-5; the D gene is possibly TRBD1 (6 bases). Trimming stripped 3 bases from V and 2 bases from J, with 16 bases between. CDR1 and CDR2 (germline): KGHDR, SFDVKD. The CDR3 consists of 17 residues.

The chain uses TRBV10-3 and TRBJ2-3; 9 bases are a match to TRBD2. The CDR3 runs to 14 residues. V lost 10 bases and J lost 1; bases outside the gene matches: 6. Germline lookup yields CDR1 ENHRY and CDR2 SYGVKD. The DNA of the CDR3 is TGTGCCACCTCCGGGACTAGCCGCACAGATACGCAGTATTTT. As protein: CATSGTSRTDTQYF.

The chain employs TRBV6-5 and TRBJ2-2; TRBD1 agrees at 12 bases. Per germline, CDR1 MNHEY and CDR2 SVGAGI. The CDR3 has 14 residues. Losses at the gene ends were 11 bases for V and 8 bases for J; bases not matched to a gene: 9. CDR3 sequence: CAPGGQGAGGELFF. The CDR3 nucleotides are TGTGCCCCGGGGGGACAGGGGGCTGGAGGGGAGCTGTTTTTT.

The chain carries TRBV28 and TRBJ1-5; no firm D call. The V and J ends lost 1 base and 0 bases respectively, with 10 bases between them. This CDR3 is 16 amino acids long. Germline V gene lookup returns CDR1 MDHEN and CDR2 SYDVKM. CDR3 nucleotide sequence: TGTGCCAGCAGTTTATCGGGGATGCATAGCAATCAGCCCCAGCATTTT. It encodes CASSLSGMHSNQPQHF. Full variable domain (remainder filled in from reference TRBV28 and TRBJ1-5): DVKVTQSSRYLVKRTGEKVFLECVQDMDHENMFWYRQDPGLGLRLIYFSYDVKMKEKGDIPEGYSVSREKKERFSLILESASTNQTSMYLCASSLSGMHSNQPQHFGDGTRLSIL.

The rearrangement links TRBV13 to TRBJ1-6, with 7 bases identical to TRBD1. The length of the CDR3 is 15 residues. The germline gives CDR1 PRHDT, CDR2 FYEKMQ (reference sequence). Unmatched junction bases numbered 4, after V lost 1 base and J lost 7 bases. The CDR3 loop is CASSLEQGGNSPLHF. CDR3 coding DNA: TGTGCCAGCAGCTTAGAGCAGGGGGGAAATTCACCCCTCCACTTT.

CDR3 protein: CASSRRQGSSGNTIYF. The CDR3 region has the DNA TGTGCCAGCAGCCGTCGACAGGGTTCATCTGGAAACACCATATATTTT. J is TRBJ1-3 and V is TRBV3-1 (or the pseudogene TRBV3-2), with TRBD1 identical over 7 bases. Germline V gene sequence: CDR1 LGHDT, CDR2 YNNKEL (reference sequence). This CDR3 contains 16 residues. Trimming removed 4 bases from V and 1 base from J; junction bases left unmatched: 7.

The J gene is TRBJ2-7, the V gene TRBV4-2; 8 bases agree with TRBD2. V lost 4 bases to trimming and J lost 5 bases; unmatched junction nucleotides: 10. CDR1 and CDR2 (germline): LGHNA, YNFKEQ. CDR3 length: 15 amino acids. CDR3 DNA sequence: TGTGCCAGCAGCCTAAGCGTAGCGGGGTTTCACGAGCAGTACTTC. Translation gives CASSLSVAGFHEQYF.

The rearrangement uses TRBV29-1 and TRBJ1-1; D gene unclear. Trimming took 5 bases from V and 3 from J, leaving 10 bases between them. The CDR3 extends over 12 amino acids. Germline V gene lookup returns CDR1 SQVTM and CDR2 ANQGSEA. The CDR3 nucleotides are TGCAGCGTTTTCAGGAGGGACACTGAAGCTTTCTTT. Protein sequence: CSVFRRDTEAFF.

V usage is TRBV5-1 and J usage is TRBJ2-4; possible D gene TRBD1, 6 bases. V shed 5 bases and J shed 0 bases, with 15 bases lying between them. The CDR3 consists of 16 residues. CDR1 and CDR2 (germline): SGHRS, YFSETQ. The CDR3 DNA reads as TGCGCCAGCAGGGGGGCAGACGCACTAGCCAAAAACATTCAGTACTTC. It specifies CASRGADALAKNIQYF.

In DNA form, the CDR3 reads TGTGCCAGCAGCACTACCGGGACAGGGGACTACGAGCAGTACTTC. As protein: CASSTTGTGDYEQYF. The chain is built from TRBV28 and TRBJ2-7; 10 bases agree with TRBD1. The CDR3 loop spans 15 amino acids. CDR1 is MDHEN, CDR2 SYDVKM, per germline. J gave up 3 bases and V 6 bases, and 8 bases lay outside the gene matches.

The chain carries TRBV5-8 and TRBJ1-2, with 7 bases that match TRBD1. CDR1 and CDR2 (germline): SGHTS, YDEGEE. V lost 5 bases and J lost 5; bases outside the gene matches: 6. This CDR3 comprises 13 residues. The CDR3 nucleotides read TGTGCCAGCAGGCTACAGGGGACTTATGGCTACACCTTC. The encoded protein is CASRLQGTYGYTF.

The chain carries TRBV18 and TRBJ2-1; no definite D call. V was clipped by 3 bases and J by 9 bases, with 15 bases between them. CDR1 is KGHSH and CDR2 is LQKENI in the germline V gene. This CDR3 is built from 14 residues. The CDR3, as DNA: TGTGCCAGCTCACCCGCCACTAAGCGCCGTGAGCAGTTCTTC. Protein sequence: CASSPATKRREQFF.

CDR3 in DNA: TGCGCCAGCAGTGTACTAGCGGGAGGGCCCGAATACGAGCAGTACTTC. The encoded protein is CASSVLAGGPEYEQYF. The chain recombines TRBV5-1 with TRBJ2-7; 13 nucleotides align to TRBD2. The V gene's germline CDR1 is SGHRS and CDR2 YFSETQ. The junction had 9 bases not matched to a gene; V was cut back by 5 bases and J by 4 bases. CDR3 length: 16 residues.

The chain has TRBV5-1 and TRBJ2-7, with TRBD1 as a possible D gene (6 bases). The V end lost 0 bases, the J end lost 2 bases, and 9 bases lay between the germline ends. This CDR3 has 14 residues. The V gene's germline CDR1 is SGHRS and CDR2 YFSETQ. The CDR3 spells CASSLGQATYEQYF. The CDR3 nucleotides are TGCGCCAGCAGCTTGGGACAGGCAACCTACGAGCAGTACTTC.

The chain recombines TRBV19 with TRBJ1-2; 10 bases are shared with TRBD1. CDR1 is LNHDA and CDR2 is SQIVND in the germline V gene (reference sequence). The V and J ends lost 9 bases and 8 bases, in that order; junction bases with no gene match: 9. CDR3 length: 13 amino acids. For the CDR3, the DNA is TGTGCCAGCCGGGACAGGGGCTGGGGCGGCTACACCTTC. It codes for CASRDRGWGGYTF.

V is TRBV7-2 and J is TRBJ2-3, with 8 bases that match TRBD2. The CDR3 is 15 residues long. Germline CDR1 reads SGHTA; CDR2 reads FQGNSA. V lost 3 bases and J lost 2; bases outside the gene matches: 4. CDR3 residues: CASSFSGTYTDTQYF. The DNA for the CDR3 is TGTGCCAGCAGCTTTAGCGGGACGTACACAGATACGCAGTATTTT.

V gene TRBV27 combines with J gene TRBJ2-2; 9 nucleotides match TRBD1. The CDR3 runs to 16 residues. In germline, CDR1 is MNHEY, CDR2 SMNVEV (reference sequence). J was trimmed by 3 bases and V by 4 bases; bases with no gene match: 6. The DNA for the CDR3 is TGTGCCAGCAGTTCCCGGGACAGGGCCCACACCGGGGAGCTGTTTTTT. Residues: CASSSRDRAHTGELFF.

Details on this clone: Other DNA sequences in the same sample also yield this CDR3. This chain joins TRBV27 and TRBJ1-1, with TRBD1 matching 10 bases. The CDR3 extends over 14 amino acids. V lost 2 bases, J lost 5 bases, and 2 bases stayed unmatched. Germline CDR1 MNHEY, CDR2 SMNVEV (reference sequence). CDR3 nucleotides: TGTGCCAGCAGTTTAGGGACAGGGGTAACTGAAGCTTTCTTT. This gives the protein CASSLGTGVTEAFF.

The chain employs TRBV27 and TRBJ1-5, with D possibly being TRBD1 (6 bases). The length of the CDR3 is 17 residues. Per germline, CDR1 MNHEY and CDR2 SMNVEV (reference sequence). Trimming shortened V by 2 bases and J by 0 bases, and 14 bases separated the two germline ends. The CDR3 DNA reads TGTGCCAGCAGTTTAATACAGGGTGTGGGTAGCAATCAGCCCCAGCATTTT. Translation: CASSLIQGVGSNQPQHF.